A selection of T cell receptor beta chains follows, all from one sample in a study of OX40 agonist ivuxolimab in advanced cancers. Using immunoSEQ multiplex PCR, the repertoire was profiled, and TCRdb retains in-frame clones only, with some absent. This table holds some 40,000 clones, around 93% found once. Sequencing was performed on CD4+ or CD8+ T cells sorted from blood, taken in a trial of the OX40 agonist ivuxolimab. These receptors came from an adult with an advanced solid tumor such as melanoma, head and neck, liver or kidney cancer. Each CDR3 is given with its conserved first and last residue. D genes are given only for firm matches. Rows give clone size only sometimes, using once, few, many, or a class for an expanded clone.

V gene: TRBV6-5
J gene: TRBJ2-7
clone size: NA
D gene: TRBD2
CDR3 protein: CASSLDRAGSSYEQYF
CDR3 DNA: TGTGCCAGCAGTTTGGACCGAGCGGGGAGCTCCTACGAGCAGTACTTC

V gene: TRBV7-2
J gene: TRBJ2-5
clone size: once
D gene: TRBD1
CDR3 protein: CASSSTGTGLETQYF
CDR3 DNA: TGTGCCAGCAGCTCCACCGGGACAGGGTTAGAGACCCAGTACTTC

V gene: TRBV4-3
J gene: TRBJ1-1
clone size: once
D gene: TRBD1
CDR3 protein: CASSQGQGGPEAFF
CDR3 DNA: TGCGCCAGCAGCCAAGGACAGGGGGGACCTGAAGCTTTCTTT

V gene: TRBV7-3
J gene: TRBJ2-2
clone size: NA
D gene: NA
CDR3 protein: CASSAPREPNTGELFF
CDR3 DNA: TGTGCCAGCAGCGCCCCACGAGAACCGAACACCGGGGAGCTGTTTTTT

V gene: TRBV6-5
J gene: TRBJ1-1
clone size: NA
D gene: NA
CDR3 protein: CASSYRDDTEAFF
CDR3 DNA: TGTGCCAGCAGTTACCGGGATGACACTGAAGCTTTCTTT

V gene: TRBV4-2
J gene: TRBJ2-7
clone size: NA
D gene: NA
CDR3 protein: CASSQEHFYEQYF
CDR3 DNA: TGTGCCAGCAGCCAAGAGCACTTCTACGAGCAGTACTTC

V gene: TRBV7-8
J gene: TRBJ2-5
clone size: NA
D gene: TRBD2
CDR3 protein: CASSYLAGDETQYF
CDR3 DNA: TGTGCCAGCAGCTACTTAGCGGGAGATGAGACCCAGTACTTC

V gene: TRBV6-5
J gene: TRBJ2-5
clone size: NA
D gene: NA
CDR3 protein: CASSYSPLEETQYF
CDR3 DNA: TGTGCCAGCAGTTACTCGCCCTTGGAAGAGACCCAGTACTTC

V gene: TRBV6-6
J gene: TRBJ2-5
clone size: NA
D gene: NA
CDR3 protein: CASSYSGGIQETQYF
CDR3 DNA: TGTGCCAGCAGTTACTCGGGAGGTATTCAAGAGACCCAGTACTTC

V gene: TRBV28
J gene: TRBJ1-2
clone size: NA
D gene: TRBD1
CDR3 protein: CASSTGDRVGYGYTF
CDR3 DNA: TGTGCCAGCAGTACCGGGGACAGGGTCGGCTATGGCTACACCTTC

V gene: TRBV27
J gene: TRBJ2-7
clone size: NA
D gene: NA
CDR3 protein: CASSLTGDNSYEQYF
CDR3 DNA: TGTGCCAGCAGTTTAACTGGGGACAACTCCTACGAGCAGTACTTC

V gene: TRBV6-1
J gene: TRBJ2-7
clone size: few
D gene: NA
CDR3 protein: CASSDSSGSSYEQYF
CDR3 DNA: TGTGCCAGCAGTGATTCGAGCGGAAGCTCCTACGAGCAGTACTTC

V gene: TRBV5-5
J gene: TRBJ2-3
clone size: NA
D gene: NA
CDR3 protein: CASSPPQGLTDTQYF
CDR3 DNA: TGTGCCAGCAGCCCTCCCCAGGGCTTAACAGATACGCAGTATTTT

V gene: TRBV18
J gene: TRBJ2-5
clone size: NA
D gene: TRBD1
CDR3 protein: CASQDRGEETQYF
CDR3 DNA: TGTGCCAGCCAGGACAGGGGTGAAGAGACCCAGTACTTC

V gene: TRBV27
J gene: TRBJ2-7
clone size: NA
D gene: NA
CDR3 protein: CASSFTRNGRYEQYF
CDR3 DNA: TGTGCCAGCAGTTTCACCCGAAATGGGAGGTACGAGCAGTACTTC

V gene: TRBV4-1
J gene: TRBJ2-7
clone size: once
D gene: TRBD1
CDR3 protein: CASSQGQGSEQYF
CDR3 DNA: TGCGCCAGCAGTCAGGGACAGGGGTCCGAGCAGTACTTC

V gene: TRBV28
J gene: TRBJ2-2
clone size: NA
D gene: NA
CDR3 protein: CASSWGEPDGELFF
CDR3 DNA: TGTGCCAGCAGTTGGGGGGAACCTGACGGGGAGCTGTTTTTT

V gene: TRBV15
J gene: TRBJ2-2
clone size: NA
D gene: TRBD2
CDR3 protein: CATSRDLAGTNTGELFF
CDR3 DNA: TGTGCCACCAGCAGAGATCTAGCGGGGACGAACACCGGGGAGCTGTTTTTT

V gene: TRBV2
J gene: TRBJ2-7
clone size: NA
D gene: TRBD2
CDR3 protein: CASSGEGTSIYEQYF
CDR3 DNA: TGTGCCAGCAGTGGGGAAGGGACTAGTATCTACGAGCAGTACTTC

V gene: TRBV6-4
J gene: TRBJ2-2
clone size: NA
D gene: TRBD1
CDR3 protein: CASSDTWTGDTGELFF
CDR3 DNA: TGTGCCAGCAGTGACACATGGACAGGGGACACCGGGGAGCTGTTTTTT

V gene: TRBV6-1
J gene: TRBJ1-1
clone size: NA
D gene: NA
CDR3 protein: CASISGAVNTEAFF
CDR3 DNA: TGTGCCAGTATTTCCGGGGCCGTGAACACTGAAGCTTTCTTT

V gene: TRBV4-1
J gene: TRBJ1-5
clone size: NA
D gene: NA
CDR3 protein: CASSLRTGFSNQPQHF
CDR3 DNA: TGCGCCAGCAGCCTCCGGACGGGGTTTAGCAATCAGCCCCAGCATTTT

V gene: TRBV27
J gene: TRBJ1-2
clone size: NA
D gene: NA
CDR3 protein: CASSVTGFWYGYTF
CDR3 DNA: TGTGCCAGCAGTGTTACAGGGTTTTGGTATGGCTACACCTTC

V gene: TRBV25-1
J gene: TRBJ1-1
clone size: NA
D gene: NA
CDR3 protein: CASSEFLWSEAFF
CDR3 DNA: TGTGCCAGCAGTGAATTTTTGTGGTCTGAAGCTTTCTTT

V gene: TRBV4-3
J gene: TRBJ2-7
clone size: NA
D gene: TRBD2
CDR3 protein: CASSQATSGGSLLNEQYF
CDR3 DNA: TGCGCCAGCAGCCAGGCCACCTCGGGAGGGTCACTTTTGAACGAGCAGTACTTC

V gene: TRBV10-2
J gene: TRBJ2-1
clone size: NA
D gene: NA
CDR3 protein: CATLGGNEQFF
CDR3 DNA: TGCGCCACCTTGGGGGGCAATGAGCAGTTCTTC

V gene: TRBV27
J gene: TRBJ2-1
clone size: NA
D gene: NA
CDR3 protein: CASSTIQEVSYNEQFF
CDR3 DNA: TGTGCCAGCAGTACAATACAGGAGGTTTCCTACAATGAGCAGTTCTTC

V gene: TRBV6-1
J gene: TRBJ1-5
clone size: NA
D gene: NA
CDR3 protein: CASSEYGFDQPQHF
CDR3 DNA: TGTGCCAGCAGTGAATACGGTTTTGATCAGCCCCAGCATTTT

V gene: TRBV9
J gene: TRBJ2-1
clone size: NA
D gene: NA
CDR3 protein: CASSPRRGTLNNEQFF
CDR3 DNA: TGTGCCAGCAGCCCAAGAAGAGGGACACTTAACAATGAGCAGTTCTTC

V gene: TRBV29-1
J gene: TRBJ2-3
clone size: once
D gene: NA
CDR3 protein: CSGYNYSDTQYF
CDR3 DNA: TGCAGCGGGTATAACTACAGCGATACGCAGTATTTT

V gene: TRBV4-1
J gene: TRBJ2-7
clone size: medium-sized
D gene: NA
CDR3 protein: CASSLKLGAYEQYF
CDR3 DNA: TGCGCCAGCAGCCTCAAATTGGGGGCGTACGAGCAGTACTTC

V gene: TRBV4-3
J gene: TRBJ1-1
clone size: NA
D gene: TRBD1
CDR3 protein: CASSLTGGEEAFF
CDR3 DNA: TGCGCCAGCAGTCTTACAGGGGGTGAAGAAGCTTTCTTT

V gene: TRBV28
J gene: TRBJ2-3
clone size: NA
D gene: NA
CDR3 protein: CASSLSADTQYF
CDR3 DNA: TGTGCCAGCAGTTTATCAGCAGATACGCAGTATTTT

V gene: TRBV5-6
J gene: TRBJ2-7
clone size: NA
D gene: TRBD2
CDR3 protein: CASSPEREAAYEQYF
CDR3 DNA: TGTGCCAGCAGCCCGGAGCGGGAGGCTGCCTACGAGCAGTACTTC

V gene: TRBV5-1
J gene: TRBJ2-7
clone size: NA
D gene: NA
CDR3 protein: CASSLGGYIYEQYF
CDR3 DNA: TGCGCCAGCAGCTTAGGAGGATACATTTACGAGCAGTACTTC

V gene: TRBV29-1
J gene: TRBJ1-1
clone size: NA
D gene: NA
CDR3 protein: CSVALFSSGGDLYTEAFF
CDR3 DNA: TGCAGCGTTGCCCTCTTCTCGTCCGGGGGCGATCTCTACACTGAAGCTTTCTTT

V gene: TRBV19
J gene: TRBJ2-7
clone size: once
D gene: TRBD2
CDR3 protein: CASSITGGGYEQYF
CDR3 DNA: TGTGCCAGTAGTATAACGGGGGGTGGCTACGAGCAGTACTTC

V gene: TRBV9
J gene: TRBJ1-5
clone size: NA
D gene: TRBD1
CDR3 protein: CASSVDDRVVSPQHF
CDR3 DNA: TGTGCCAGCAGCGTAGACGACAGGGTTGTTTCGCCCCAGCATTTT

V gene: TRBV5-6
J gene: TRBJ2-5
clone size: NA
D gene: NA
CDR3 protein: CASSFGSPGAQYF
CDR3 DNA: TGTGCCAGCAGCTTTGGGTCCCCCGGGGCCCAGTACTTC

V gene: TRBV15
J gene: TRBJ2-7
clone size: NA
D gene: NA
CDR3 protein: CATSRDRGTAYEQYF
CDR3 DNA: TGTGCCACCAGCAGAGATCGGGGGACAGCCTACGAGCAGTACTTC

V gene: TRBV7-9
J gene: TRBJ2-1
clone size: once
D gene: TRBD2
CDR3 protein: CASSSTSGAPNEQFF
CDR3 DNA: TGTGCCAGCAGCTCGACTAGCGGGGCCCCCAATGAGCAGTTCTTC

V gene: TRBV19
J gene: TRBJ1-1
clone size: NA
D gene: TRBD1
CDR3 protein: CASRDRNTEAFF
CDR3 DNA: TGTGCCAGCAGGGACAGAAACACTGAAGCTTTCTTT

V gene: TRBV5-1
J gene: TRBJ2-7
clone size: NA
D gene: NA
CDR3 protein: CASSLAGTYEQYF
CDR3 DNA: TGCGCCAGCAGCTTGGCCGGGACCTACGAGCAGTACTTC

V gene: TRBV9
J gene: TRBJ1-1
clone size: few
D gene: NA
CDR3 protein: CASSVDLGYTEAFF
CDR3 DNA: TGTGCCAGCAGCGTAGATTTGGGTTACACTGAAGCTTTCTTT

V gene: TRBV5-1
J gene: TRBJ2-2
clone size: NA
D gene: NA
CDR3 protein: CASNPVGNTGELFF
CDR3 DNA: TGCGCCAGCAACCCAGTTGGGAACACCGGGGAGCTGTTTTTT

V gene: TRBV29-1
J gene: TRBJ1-5
clone size: NA
D gene: NA
CDR3 protein: CSVGSGANNQPQHF
CDR3 DNA: TGCAGCGTGGGGTCGGGGGCCAATAATCAGCCCCAGCATTTT

V gene: TRBV5-6
J gene: TRBJ2-1
clone size: once
D gene: NA
CDR3 protein: CASSVDSYYNEQFF
CDR3 DNA: TGTGCCAGCAGCGTGGACTCTTATTACAATGAGCAGTTCTTC

V gene: TRBV27
J gene: TRBJ1-1
clone size: NA
D gene: NA
CDR3 protein: CASSVGRATEAFF
CDR3 DNA: TGTGCCAGCAGTGTGGGGAGGGCCACTGAAGCTTTCTTT

V gene: TRBV27
J gene: TRBJ2-7
clone size: NA
D gene: TRBD1
CDR3 protein: CASSLGTGAYEQYF
CDR3 DNA: TGTGCCAGCAGTTTAGGGACAGGGGCCTACGAGCAGTACTTC

V gene: TRBV4-1
J gene: TRBJ2-7
clone size: NA
D gene: TRBD2
CDR3 protein: CASSPTGTSAYEQYF
CDR3 DNA: TGCGCCAGCAGCCCAACCGGGACTAGTGCCTACGAGCAGTACTTC

V gene: TRBV5-5
J gene: TRBJ1-2
clone size: once
D gene: NA
CDR3 protein: CASSRLEGTDGYTF
CDR3 DNA: TGTGCCAGCAGCCGGTTGGAGGGGACGGATGGCTACACCTTC

V gene: TRBV7-6
J gene: TRBJ2-5
clone size: once
D gene: NA
CDR3 protein: CASSNRVTVLQETQYF
CDR3 DNA: TGTGCCAGCAGTAACAGGGTAACGGTCTTACAAGAGACCCAGTACTTC

V gene: TRBV29-1
J gene: TRBJ1-2
clone size: NA
D gene: TRBD1
CDR3 protein: CSVSQGAVGYTF
CDR3 DNA: TGCAGCGTGTCACAGGGGGCGGTTGGCTACACCTTC

V gene: TRBV4-3
J gene: TRBJ2-5
clone size: NA
D gene: TRBD1
CDR3 protein: CASSQGQGPQETQYF
CDR3 DNA: TGCGCCAGCAGCCAAGGACAGGGGCCCCAGGAGACCCAGTACTTC